This TCR beta chain derives from a study of T cells in Graves' hyperthyroidism and ophthalmopathy. There are a few counts of this clonotype. V was pared by 4 bases and J by 0 bases, with 25 bases between. Germline V gene lookup returns CDR1 MGHDK and CDR2 SYGVNS. The CDR3 loop spans 20 amino acids. The TCR beta CDR3 regions underwent amplification using RNA transcripts as the source. The HTBI primer set drove a first-round RT-PCR of the TCR CDR3. MiXCR, run by TCRdb on the multiplex PCR reads, gives a single entry per CDR3 protein. The table lists under 350,000 distinct CDR3 sequences, over 15% of them singletons, with about 51% in the top ten.

This TCR came from a woman aged 55-69 years with Graves' ophthalmopathy. Sequenced: blood. The chain is built from TRBV25-1 and TRBJ2-1; D is possibly TRBD2 (7 bases). This CDR3 reads CASSGKRGRAVLSSYNEQFF. The DNA of the CDR3 is TGTGCCAGCAGTGGAAAGAGGGGGAGGGCGGTATTAAGCTCCTACAATGAGCAGTTCTTC.